This TCR beta chain was profiled in a study of T-cell memory formation after mild COVID-19. This clonotype has only a few counts. The ends lost 1 base at V and 4 bases at J; junction bases unmatched: 1. This CDR3 region has 14 residues. TCRdb redid the calling of the 5' RACE reads with MiXCR, one entry per CDR3 protein. The sample has under 200,000 distinct CDR3 sequences; 13% are singletons. The chain combines TRBV12-3 or TRBV12-4 with TRBJ1-1; 9 bases fit TRBD1. Sample: PBMCs or a T cell subset sorted from them (not recorded which). The sequence was obtained from a man between 18 and 29 years old who had mild COVID-19 (a few samples of this study predate the infection). Cell type and time point are not known. Here the CDR3 DNA reads TGTGCCAGCAGTTTAGTGACAGGGGGCACTGAAGCTTTCTTT. Encoded protein: CASSLVTGGTEAFF.